This passage covers 3 T cell receptor beta chains from one sample sequenced in a study of T cell responses to AZD1222 COVID-19 vaccine. The repertoire was sequenced with immunoSEQ multiplex PCR; TCRdb's copy has only in-frame clones and lacks some. Of 190,000 or so clones in the sample, roughly 90% are singletons; the top ten hold 3% to 4%. The source material was peripheral blood, sampled 28 days after the second AZD1222 dose. The origin of the receptors is an adult who received the AZD1222 COVID-19 vaccine.

J is TRBJ2-3 and V is TRBV29-1; 10 positions agree with TRBD2. With 5 bases clipped from V and 4 bases from J, the junction kept 9 bases outside the gene matches. From germline, CDR1 is SQVTM and CDR2 ANQGSEA. The CDR3 runs 15 residues. CDR3 coding DNA: TGCAGCGTTCTGGGACTAGCGAGACATGCAGATACGCAGTATTTT. Protein: CSVLGLARHADTQYF.

The rearrangement links TRBV6-5 to TRBJ1-2; perhaps TRBD1 as D (6 bases). This CDR3 contains 14 residues. The V gene lost 0 bases and the J gene lost 2 bases, with 7 bases spanning the gap. CDR1 and CDR2 (germline): MNHEY, SVGAGI. The CDR3 DNA sequence: TGTGCCAGCAGTTACTCAGGACAGAACTATGGCTACACCTTC. Translating it yields CASSYSGQNYGYTF.

The chain has TRBV19 and TRBJ2-1; 9 bases match TRBD2. The V segment lost 3 bases and the J segment 2 bases; nucleotides outside the gene matches: 5. Germline assignment: CDR1 LNHDA and CDR2 SQIVND (reference sequence). This CDR3 has 16 amino acids. CDR3 coding DNA: TGTGCCAGTAGTATTTCCGGGACTAGCACCTACAATGAGCAGTTCTTC. Residues: CASSISGTSTYNEQFF.